Presented here are 10 T cell receptor beta chains from one specimen sequenced in a study of post-analysis software for immune sequencing data. Unique molecular identifiers featured in each of the TCR beta cDNA libraries. Via MiXCR, TCRdb re-called the PCR reads, giving one row per CDR3 protein. This sample carries hundreds of thousands of distinct CDR3 sequences, 25% to 30% of them seen once, and the ten largest clones take 0.56%. Study-level results: The study found TRBV5-6, TRBV5-1 and TRBV20-1 among a handful of TRBV segments more frequent in patients than controls.

No antigen has been identified for these receptors. The sequenced sample consisted of blood. The receptor set was obtained from a girl between 10 and 17 years old with multiple sclerosis.

This clonotype was seen a few times. The V and J genes are TRBV5-1 and TRBJ2-2, with no clear D. Germline-derived CDR1 and CDR2 are SGHRS and YFSETQ. This CDR3 has 15 amino acids. Between the trimmed V and J ends, which lost 0 bases and 1 base, there was a span of 7 bases. The CDR3 nucleotides are TGCGCCAGCAGCTTGGCGGCGAAGAACACCGGGGAGCTGTTTTTT. It encodes CASSLAAKNTGELFF.

This chain uses TRBV6-2 or TRBV6-3 with TRBJ2-2; 7 bases map to TRBD1. The CDR3 length is 14 residues. Germline assignment: CDR1 MNHEY and CDR2 SVGEGT. The trim removed 6 bases at V and 5 bases at J, leaving 6 bases unmatched. The CDR3 DNA sequence: TGTGCCAGCAGAAAAACAGGGGATACCGGGGAGCTGTTTTTT. It codes for CASRKTGDTGELFF.

This clonotype was detected a few times. The chain employs TRBV7-6 and TRBJ2-1; weak D call: TRBD2 (7 bases). V was trimmed by 4 bases and J by 10 bases, leaving 20 bases between them. Germline-derived CDR1 and CDR2 are SGHVS and FNYEAQ. The CDR3 length is 15 residues. The CDR3 here is CASSSRGGASGEQFF. The CDR3 region has the DNA TGTGCCAGCAGCTCCAGGGGTGGGGCTAGCGGAGAGCAGTTCTTC.

The chain couples TRBV7-2 to TRBJ1-6, with D tentatively TRBD1 (5 bases). The germline V and J ends were trimmed by 1 base and 5 bases, with 12 bases remaining between them. Per the germline V gene, CDR1 is SGHTA and CDR2 is FQGNSA. The CDR3 has 16 amino acids. The CDR3: CASSLEGRGNNSPLHF. DNA for the CDR3: TGTGCCAGCAGCTTAGAGGGACGGGGAAATAATTCACCCCTCCACTTT.

This clonotype has a handful of counts. The junction departs from the called germline gene at one end, perhaps through a read error. This rearrangement joins TRBV20-1 to TRBJ2-5; a possible D gene is TRBD2 (6 bases). The CDR3 totals 15 residues. Germline V gene data show CDR1 as DFQATT and CDR2 as SNEGSKA (reference sequence). The CDR3 here is CNAERPGPRGETQYF. CDR3 coding DNA: TGCAATGCTGAACGCCCGGGACCGCGGGGAGAGACCCAGTACTTC.

This clonotype was counted a few times. At one end, the junction sequence differs from germline, possibly due to a read error. This sequence joins TRBV7-2 and TRBJ2-7; 14 bases align to TRBD2. The CDR3 extends over 16 amino acids. Germline CDR1 and CDR2: SGHTA and FQGNSA. CDR3 nucleotides: TGTGCCGGCAGCTCGGGACTAGCGGGAGTTGGGTACGAGCAGTACTTC. Translation: CAGSSGLAGVGYEQYF.

This clonotype was picked up a small number of times. V and J are TRBV7-2 and TRBJ2-5; TRBD2 matches 10 bases. Trimming cost V 5 bases and J 2 bases; bases outside gene matches: 8. The CDR3 runs 16 residues. Germline V lookup: CDR1 SGHTA, CDR2 FQGNSA. For the CDR3, the DNA is TGTGCCAGCAGCCCGTCTAGCGGGGGTTGGCAAGAGACCCAGTACTTC. Translation: CASSPSSGGWQETQYF.

The rearrangement joins TRBV20-1 to TRBJ1-5; unclear D gene. The CDR3 consists of 15 residues. Germline V gene data show CDR1 as DFQATT and CDR2 as SNEGSKA (reference sequence). Trimming left V 5 bases short and J 0 bases short, with 14 bases between. This CDR3 reads CSAEGSLYSNQPQHF. CDR3 nucleotide sequence: TGCAGTGCTGAGGGTTCGCTTTATAGCAATCAGCCCCAGCATTTT.

The chain carries TRBV15 and TRBJ2-3; 10 bases line up with TRBD1. Germline V gene sequence: CDR1 LNHNV, CDR2 YYDKDF (reference sequence). The V gene end was trimmed by 5 bases and the J gene end by 5 bases; junction bases not matched to a gene: 16. The CDR3 totals 18 residues. The CDR3 DNA sequence: TGTGCCACCAGCTCTCGTCACTTCCTCGGGACAGGGGAAGATACGCAGTATTTT. Protein sequence: CATSSRHFLGTGEDTQYF.

The CDR3 region is CSVDKTGRGGYTF. The CDR3 DNA reads as TGCAGCGTTGACAAGACAGGGCGGGGTGGCTACACCTTC. The J gene is TRBJ1-2, the V gene TRBV29-1; 7 nucleotides match TRBD1. This CDR3 contains 13 residues. The ends lost 3 bases at V and 7 bases at J; junction bases unmatched: 8. Germline assignment: CDR1 SQVTM and CDR2 ANQGSEA.